This passage covers 22 T cell receptor beta chains from one sample sequenced in a study of CD8+CD57+ T cells in acquired aplastic anemia. An expansion of CD8+CD57+ cells by flow cytometry had been shown in patients chosen for sequencing. Genomic DNA templated the TCR beta VDJ and CDR3 profiling. TCRdb re-derived calls from the reads in MiXCR, one entry per CDR3 protein. In the table there are some 160,000 distinct CDR3 sequences, around half of which are singletons. Sequencing input: sorted CD4+, CD8+, or CD8+CD57+ T cells (not recorded which) from PBMCs. The receptor source for this set is a human donor with aplastic anemia.

This clonotype came up a few times. The gene calls are TRBV2 and TRBJ2-7; D possibly uses TRBD1 or TRBD2 (5 bases each). Germline-derived CDR1 and CDR2 are SNHLY and FYNNEI. The CDR3 runs to 13 residues. The ends were cut back, 5 bases at V and 3 bases at J, with 11 bases in the middle. Here the CDR3 reads CASSRDQGYEQYF. CDR3 DNA sequence: TGTGCCAGCAGTAGGGACCAGGGCTACGAGCAGTACTTC.

This sequence joins TRBV29-1 and TRBJ1-1; no clear D. V lost 5 bases, J lost 1 base, and 11 bases lay in between. This CDR3 has 13 residues. Germline loops: CDR1 SQVTM, CDR2 ANQGSEA. The CDR3 nucleotides read TGCAGCGTTAAGACCGCTACGAACACTGAAGCTTTCTTT. This gives the protein CSVKTATNTEAFF.

The chain is built from TRBV15 and TRBJ2-7, with D tentatively TRBD1 (6 bases). The germline CDR1 and CDR2 sequences are LNHNV and YYDKDF (reference sequence). CDR3 length equals 14 residues. V lost 5 bases, J lost 1 base, and 12 bases lay in between. The CDR3 coding sequence is TGTGCCACCAGCCCCAGAGGACAGTCCTACGAGCAGTACTTC. Encoded protein: CATSPRGQSYEQYF.

The table lists this clonotype with many counts. The CDR3 loop reads CASSKGRNTEAFF. The CDR3 nucleotides read TGTGCCAGCAGTAAGGGGCGGAACACTGAAGCTTTCTTT. The V gene is TRBV2, the J gene TRBJ1-1, with D tentatively TRBD1 (5 bases). CDR3 length: 13 amino acids. The V end lost 5 bases, the J end lost 1 base, and 8 bases lay between the germline ends. Per the germline V gene, CDR1 is SNHLY and CDR2 is FYNNEI.

The CDR3 coding sequence is TGTGCCAGCAGTGAGGGACAGCCAGTCGTCACTGAAGCTTTCTTT. It is translated as CASSEGQPVVTEAFF. The rearrangement joins TRBV25-1 to TRBJ1-1; TRBD1 matches at 7 bases. From germline, CDR1 is MGHDK and CDR2 SYGVNS. The CDR3 is 15 amino acids. V dropped 3 bases and J dropped 4; count of bases not matched to a gene: 8.

The rearrangement links TRBV20-1 to TRBJ1-4; D uncertain. This CDR3 region has 11 residues. Germline V gene data show CDR1 as DFQATT and CDR2 as SNEGSKA (reference sequence). V lost 6 bases and J lost 7, with 9 bases in between. CDR3 region: CSAIGSEKLFF. CDR3 DNA: TGCAGTGCAATTGGGAGTGAAAAACTGTTTTTT.

The chain couples TRBV12-5 to TRBJ2-7; D call uncertain. V was clipped by 6 bases and J by 0 bases, with 12 bases between them. The CDR3 consists of 14 residues. Germline assignment: CDR1 LGHNT and CDR2 FRNRAP. CDR3 sequence reads: CASGTLTGSYEQYF. For the CDR3, the DNA is TGTGCTAGTGGCACGTTAACGGGCTCCTACGAGCAGTACTTC. The variable domain in full, with the rest retrieved from reference TRBV12-5 and TRBJ2-7, is DARVTQTPRHKVTEMGQEVTMRCQPILGHNTVFWYRQTMMQGLELLAYFRNRAPLDDSGMPKDRFSAEMPDATLATLKIQPSEPRDSAVYFCASGTLTGSYEQYFGPGTRLTVT.

This clonotype appeared many times. V is TRBV7-1 and J is TRBJ2-1, with 11 bases matching TRBD2. Being an ORF, TRBV7-1 has a function that is uncertain. The CDR3 is 19 amino acids. J gave up 5 bases and V 0 bases, and 12 bases lay outside the gene matches. CDR3 sequence reads: CASSSAGPTLAGVDNEQFF. For the CDR3, the DNA is TGTGCCAGCAGCTCAGCCGGACCCACACTAGCGGGAGTGGACAATGAGCAGTTCTTC.

The chain links TRBV10-3 to TRBJ2-1; D is uncertain. Trimming removed 3 bases at V and 8 bases at J, with 5 bases between. The CDR3 runs 11 residues. Germline assignment: CDR1 ENHRY and CDR2 SYGVKD. This CDR3 is CAISDMDEQFF. DNA for the CDR3: TGTGCCATCAGTGATATGGATGAGCAGTTCTTC.

Concerning this clonotype: A much larger clone differs from this one at a single base, so this may be a read error. V usage is TRBV5-1 and J usage is TRBJ2-6, with a tentative D call TRBD1 (6 bases). Per germline, CDR1 SGHRS and CDR2 YFSETQ. Trimming took off 7 bases at V and 0 bases at J, with 17 bases between the two ends. The CDR3 consists of 17 residues. CDR3 coding DNA: TGCGCCAGCGGCGACAGGAAGGGAATCTCTGGGGCCAACGTCCTGACTTTC. It specifies CASGDRKGISGANVLTF.

The chain couples TRBV19 to TRBJ1-1; unclear D gene. CDR1 and CDR2 (germline): LNHDA, SQIVND (reference sequence). The CDR3 is 11 residues long. V lost 7 bases and J lost 5, with 8 bases in between. Here the CDR3 reads CASILWTEAFF. Written as DNA, the CDR3 is TGTGCCAGTATCCTTTGGACTGAAGCTTTCTTT.

There are many counts of this clonotype. This chain joins TRBV9 and TRBJ1-1, with 9 bases matching TRBD1. The CDR3 is 13 amino acids. The trim removed 3 bases at V and 11 bases at J, leaving 8 bases unmatched. The germline CDR1 and CDR2 sequences are SGDLS and YYNGEE. The DNA of the CDR3 is TGTGCCAGCAGCGGTACCGGGACAGGGTCGGCTTTCTTT. Its protein is CASSGTGTGSAFF.

This clonotype was seen many times. This chain uses TRBV7-9 with TRBJ2-1; 7 nucleotides align to TRBD1. In germline, CDR1 is SEHNR, CDR2 FQNEAQ (reference sequence). V trimming: 4 bases; J trimming: 8 bases; junction bases outside the gene matches: 8. The CDR3 has 14 amino acids. The CDR3, as DNA: TGTGCCAGCAGCTCTCGGCGAACAGGGGATGAGCAGTTCTTC. As protein: CASSSRRTGDEQFF.

This clonotype was seen repeatedly, ten times or more. This rearrangement joins TRBV7-6 to TRBJ2-2; 7 bases align to TRBD1. CDR3 length: 15 residues. Trimming removed 4 bases from V and 4 bases from J; junction bases left unmatched: 6. CDR1 is SGHVS, CDR2 FNYEAQ, per germline. DNA of the CDR3: TGTGCCAGCAGCTCAAGGAACAGGGGCACCGGGGAGCTGTTTTTT. Translating it yields CASSSRNRGTGELFF.

The chain links TRBV15 to TRBJ1-2; 9 positions match TRBD1. Trimming removed 5 bases from V and 5 bases from J; junction bases left unmatched: 6. In germline, CDR1 is LNHNV, CDR2 YYDKDF (reference sequence). The CDR3 runs to 14 residues. The CDR3 protein is CATSSAQGAYGYTF. The CDR3 DNA is TGTGCCACCAGCTCGGCACAGGGGGCGTATGGCTACACCTTC. Full variable domain (outside the CDR3, taken from reference TRBV15 and TRBJ1-2): DAMVIQNPRYQVTQFGKPVTLSCSQTLNHNVMYWYQQKSSQAPKLLFHYYDKDFNNEADTPDNFQSRRPNTSFCFLDIRSPGLGDTAMYLCATSSAQGAYGYTFGSGTRLTVV.

This clonotype was found many times. The CDR3 DNA reads TGTGCCAGCAGTCCGCCGACACCCTTGGAAGCTTTCTTT. It translates to CASSPPTPLEAFF. The gene calls are TRBV6-1 and TRBJ1-1; no clear D gene. CDR1 is MNHNS, CDR2 SASEGT, per germline. The CDR3 is 13 amino acids. Trimming took 5 bases from V and 8 from J, leaving 15 bases between them.

The chain joins TRBV6-2 or TRBV6-3 to TRBJ2-6, with unresolved D. CDR1 is MNHEY, CDR2 SVGEGT, per germline. V was trimmed by 2 bases and J by 3 bases, leaving 8 bases between them. There are 15 residues in the CDR3. The CDR3 spells CASSYGGLGANVLTF. Here the CDR3 DNA reads TGTGCCAGCAGTTACGGTGGGCTTGGGGCCAACGTCCTGACTTTC.

A remark on this clonotype: In this CDR3 the conserved last residue, phenylalanine or tryptophan, is missing, so a read error is likely. V and J are TRBV5-1 and TRBJ2-1; D gene uncertain. Germline CDR1 reads SGHRS; CDR2 reads YFSETQ. CDR3 length: 14 residues. The CDR3 DNA is TGCGCCAGCGGCTTGGTTTCGGGCTACAATGAGCAGTTCCTC. Translation gives CASGLVSGYNEQFL.

In this sample, this clonotype turned up many times. The rearrangement links TRBV19 to TRBJ2-7; a weak D match, TRBD1 (6 bases). Per germline, CDR1 LNHDA and CDR2 SQIVND (reference sequence). The length of the CDR3 is 14 residues. The V end was cut by 5 bases, the J end by 2 bases, with 13 bases between. CDR3 nucleotides: TGTGCCAGTAGTCCCTTAGGGGGTCCCTACGAGCAGTACTTC. The encoded protein is CASSPLGGPYEQYF. Filled out from reference TRBV19 and TRBJ2-7, the complete variable domain reads DGGITQSPKYLFRKEGQNVTLSCEQNLNHDAMYWYRQDPGQGLRLIYYSQIVNDFQKGDIAEGYSVSREKKESFPLTVTSAQKNPTAFYLCASSPLGGPYEQYFGPGTRLTVT.

The rearrangement uses TRBV2 and TRBJ1-6; D ambiguous. The V gene lost 6 bases and the J gene lost 4 bases, with 13 bases spanning the gap. From germline, CDR1 is SNHLY and CDR2 FYNNEI. CDR3 length equals 15 residues. Written as DNA, the CDR3 is TGTGCCAGCAGACCGGGCCGAGGGTATAATTCACCCCTCCACTTT. Translated: CASRPGRGYNSPLHF.

Only a few counts were recorded for this clonotype. The chain combines TRBV6-1 with TRBJ2-1; 9 nucleotides match TRBD1. CDR1 and CDR2 (germline): MNHNS, SASEGT. The CDR3 consists of 16 residues. The ends lost 7 bases at V and 4 bases at J; junction bases unmatched: 11. CDR3: CASTLTRGQGYNEQFF. The CDR3 bases are TGTGCCAGCACCCTTACCCGGGGACAGGGTTACAATGAGCAGTTCTTC.

V usage is TRBV29-1 and J usage is TRBJ1-2, with 9 nucleotides matching TRBD1. Germline V gene sequence: CDR1 SQVTM, CDR2 ANQGSEA. This CDR3 spans 13 amino acids. V was pared by 5 bases and J by 6 bases, with 7 bases of the junction left unmatched. The CDR3 region is CSVPGQGPHGYTF. The CDR3, as DNA: TGCAGCGTTCCGGGACAGGGCCCCCATGGCTACACCTTC.